These 14 T cell receptor beta chains came from one sample sequenced in a study of shared clonotypes between healthy human individuals. Profiled with immunoSEQ multiplex PCR; TCRdb holds only in-frame clones, not every one. Of 2 million to 2.5 million clones listed, more than 90% are singletons. Sequencing was performed on naive CD4+ T cells sorted from blood. As for subset: CD45RA+ positively selected. These receptors originate from a man in his late teens or twenties in good health.

This rearrangement joins TRBV30 to TRBJ2-7, with TRBD2 matching over 11 bases. Trimming cost V 0 bases and J 3 bases; bases outside gene matches: 10. The CDR3 covers 17 residues. Per the germline V gene, CDR1 is GTSNPN and CDR2 is SVGIG (reference sequence). The CDR3, as DNA: TGTGCCTGGAGTGTGTTTTTGACTAGCGGGACCGACTACGAGCAGTACTTC. Its protein product is CAWSVFLTSGTDYEQYF.

The rearrangement links TRBV7-2 to TRBJ2-3, with D hard to call. This CDR3 comprises 14 residues. CDR1 is SGHTA, CDR2 FQGNSA, per germline. V shed 5 bases and J shed 2 bases, with 11 bases lying between them. CDR3: CASSPYWDTDTQYF. The CDR3 nucleotides read TGTGCCAGCAGCCCGTACTGGGACACAGATACGCAGTATTTT.

The rearrangement uses TRBV7-9 and TRBJ1-2; 7 bases are shared with TRBD1. The CDR3 covers 13 residues. Germline V gene sequence: CDR1 SEHNR, CDR2 FQNEAQ (reference sequence). Losses at the gene ends were 2 bases for V and 7 bases for J; bases not matched to a gene: 4. The CDR3 DNA reads as TGTGCCAGCAGCTTACCGGCAGGGGGTGGCTACACCTTC. Its protein is CASSLPAGGGYTF.

This chain joins TRBV6-5 and TRBJ2-7; D might be TRBD1 (5 bases). Germline V gene data show CDR1 as MNHEY and CDR2 as SVGAGI. The V gene lost 0 bases and the J gene lost 3 bases, with 15 bases spanning the gap. This CDR3 is 16 amino acids long. CDR3 sequence: CASSYSDQGGHYEQYF. The CDR3 DNA is TGTGCCAGCAGTTACTCGGACCAGGGTGGGCACTACGAGCAGTACTTC.

Only one count was recorded for this clone. V and J are TRBV5-1 and TRBJ2-5, with D perhaps matching TRBD1 (6 bases). This CDR3 contains 14 residues. Trimming removed 4 bases from V and 3 bases from J, with 13 bases in between. Germline V CDR1 and CDR2: SGHRS, YFSETQ. CDR3 sequence (DNA): TGCGCCAGCAGCCCCTTGGGGGCGGAAGAGACCCAGTACTTC. This codes for CASSPLGAEETQYF.

This chain links TRBV19 with TRBJ2-6, with TRBD1 matching over 7 bases. This CDR3 has 19 residues. Germline CDR1 LNHDA, CDR2 SQIVND (reference sequence). Trimming took 7 bases from V and 1 from J; bases not matched to a gene: 16. The CDR3 reads CASTQAPRQGISGANVLTF. In DNA, the CDR3 is TGTGCCAGTACGCAGGCCCCCAGACAGGGAATTTCTGGGGCCAACGTCCTGACTTTC.

The genes are TRBV6-4 and TRBJ1-3; a possible D gene is TRBD1 (5 bases). The germline V gene encodes CDR1 MRHNA and CDR2 SNTAGT. The V end was cut by 0 bases, the J end by 0 bases, with 9 bases between. This CDR3 is 16 amino acids long. CDR3 bases: TGTGCCAGCAGTGACTCATACAGGAACTCTGGAAACACCATATATTTT. Encoded protein: CASSDSYRNSGNTIYF.

The rearrangement uses TRBV7-3 and TRBJ2-1; no clear D gene. Germline V CDR1 and CDR2: SGHTA, FQGTGA. The V end was cut by 5 bases, the J end by 5 bases, with 10 bases between. This CDR3 spans 13 amino acids. The CDR3 protein is CASSPVGHNEQFF. CDR3 in DNA: TGTGCCAGCAGCCCAGTCGGGCACAATGAGCAGTTCTTC.

The chain carries TRBV27 and TRBJ2-5; TRBD2 matches at 12 bases. CDR3 length: 17 amino acids. From germline, CDR1 is MNHEY and CDR2 SMNVEV (reference sequence). J gave up 5 bases and V 4 bases, and 11 bases lay outside the gene matches. This CDR3 is CASSSSGLAGGPETQYF. In nucleotides, the CDR3 is TGTGCCAGCAGTTCCTCCGGGCTAGCGGGAGGGCCGGAGACCCAGTACTTC.

The chain links TRBV4-3 to TRBJ2-3; a weak D match, TRBD2 (6 bases). Germline assignment: CDR1 LGHNA and CDR2 YSLEER. CDR3 length: 16 amino acids. Trimming cost V 6 bases and J 3 bases, with 19 bases left between them. CDR3 DNA: TGCGCCAGCAGTTGGAGCTCGGGAGTGGCGACAGATACGCAGTATTTT. It codes for CASSWSSGVATDTQYF.

This clone was counted between two and nine times. The genes are TRBV4-2 and TRBJ2-7; D perhaps matches TRBD2 (5 bases). V lost 2 bases and J 2 bases, leaving 13 bases between the germline ends. Germline loops: CDR1 LGHNA, CDR2 YNFKEQ. The CDR3 runs to 15 residues. The CDR3 spells CASSQTASGPYEQYF. Written as DNA, the CDR3 is TGTGCCAGCAGCCAAACGGCAAGCGGTCCCTACGAGCAGTACTTC.

V usage is TRBV6-5 and J usage is TRBJ2-1; D not certain. The CDR3 runs 14 residues. The V gene's germline CDR1 is MNHEY and CDR2 SVGAGI. Deletions cut 0 bases from V and 6 bases from J, with 9 bases between. The CDR3 loop is CASSYSWSRNEQFF. DNA for the CDR3: TGTGCCAGCAGTTACTCGTGGAGCCGCAATGAGCAGTTCTTC.

The gene calls are TRBV2 and TRBJ2-2; 9 bases fit TRBD2. The CDR3 length is 14 residues. V shed 10 bases, J shed 2 bases, and the junction held 5 bases outside the gene matches. CDR1 SNHLY and CDR2 FYNNEI come from the germline V gene. In DNA, the CDR3 is TGTGCCACTCGACTAGCGGCAAACACCGGGGAGCTGTTTTTT. It specifies CATRLAANTGELFF.

This chain uses TRBV10-2 with TRBJ2-2; TRBD2 agrees at 12 bases. The CDR3 covers 19 residues. Trimming at V came to 4 bases and at J to 4 bases, leaving 13 bases not matched to a gene. Germline CDR1 is WSHSY and CDR2 is SAAADI. CDR3 region: CASSGQTSGSAPFTGELFF. DNA for the CDR3: TGCGCCAGCAGTGGGCAGACTAGCGGGAGCGCTCCCTTCACCGGGGAGCTGTTTTTT.